Shown below are 7 T cell receptor beta chains from a single sample sequenced in a study of cytomegalovirus exposure and HLA in healthy donors. The study ran its PCR with 60 Vbeta and 13 Jbeta primers. Repertoires were generated with immunoSEQ multiplex PCR, while TCRdb's copy carries only in-frame clones and drops some. The profile covers around 150,000 clones, with approximately 80% appearing a single time and approximately 2% taken by the ten largest. Sequencing input: PBMCs. The receptors originated from a man aged 40-50 years in good health and CMV-seronegative.

The chain joins TRBV25-1 to TRBJ1-3; TRBD1 is a possible D gene (6 bases). Per the germline V gene, CDR1 is MGHDK and CDR2 is SYGVNS. V was clipped by 4 bases and J by 4 bases, with 11 bases between them. This CDR3 contains 14 residues. This chain's CDR3 is CASSGTGLGNTIYF. DNA for the CDR3: TGTGCCAGCAGTGGAACAGGGCTAGGAAACACCATATATTTT.

This clone appeared once. The J gene is TRBJ2-3, the V gene TRBV29-1; 8 bases are shared with TRBD1. There are 17 residues in the CDR3. With V trimmed by 3 bases and J by 5 bases, 16 bases remained unmatched. Germline CDR1 SQVTM, CDR2 ANQGSEA. CDR3 protein: CSVDPLDRVKIGDTQYF. For the CDR3, the DNA is TGCAGCGTTGACCCGTTGGACAGGGTTAAGATTGGAGATACGCAGTATTTT.

The gene calls are TRBV5-1 and TRBJ2-1; D remains ambiguous. CDR1 is SGHRS and CDR2 is YFSETQ in the germline V gene. V was trimmed by 4 bases and J by 4 bases, leaving 6 bases between them. The CDR3 spans 12 residues. CDR3 sequence reads: CASSPEYNEQFF. The CDR3 nucleotides are TGCGCCAGCAGCCCGGAGTACAATGAGCAGTTCTTC.

This clone was seen a handful of times. The chain employs TRBV7-9 and TRBJ1-2, with 8 bases identical to TRBD1. Per germline, CDR1 SEHNR and CDR2 FQNEAQ (reference sequence). The CDR3 runs 14 residues. The trim removed 4 bases at V and 8 bases at J, leaving 9 bases unmatched. For the CDR3, the DNA is TGTGCCAGCAGCTCCTCGGACAGGGAAGTCGGCTACACCTTC. Protein sequence: CASSSSDREVGYTF.

This clone was counted a single time. The chain joins TRBV6-4 to TRBJ2-1; weak D call: TRBD2 (7 bases). Germline CDR1 and CDR2: MRHNA and SNTAGT. The V end lost 4 bases, the J end lost 8 bases, and 15 bases lay between the germline ends. This CDR3 region has 14 residues. The CDR3 region has the DNA TGTGCCAGCAGTGCGGACTGGGGGGGGCATGAGCAGTTCTTC. Translated, it gives CASSADWGGHEQFF.

A few counts support this clone. The chain joins TRBV4-1 to TRBJ2-7, with D tentatively TRBD1 (6 bases). Germline assignment: CDR1 MGHRA and CDR2 YSYEKL. The germline V and J ends were trimmed by 4 bases and 3 bases, with 7 bases remaining between them. CDR3 length: 12 residues. Here the CDR3 reads CASSLQGYEQYF. CDR3 coding DNA: TGCGCCAGCAGCCTACAGGGCTACGAGCAGTACTTC.

The V and J genes are TRBV27 and TRBJ2-5; 11 bases map to TRBD2. V dropped 5 bases and J dropped 3; count of bases not matched to a gene: 2. The CDR3 length is 14 residues. The germline CDR1 and CDR2 sequences are MNHEY and SMNVEV (reference sequence). In DNA, the CDR3 is TGTGCCAGCAGTCCACTAGCGGGAGAAGAGACCCAGTACTTC. Translating gives CASSPLAGEETQYF.